The clone carrying this TCR beta chain was seen more than once but under ten times. Its antigen is undetermined. This entry is derived from a study of T cells after yellow fever vaccination. Study-level findings and limits: Boosting was followed by the reappearance of most primary-vaccination clones (roughly 96% CD4, 88% CD8). The secondary response peaked faster, at day 5 versus 15, but was weaker.

Production of TCR cDNA was by 5'RACE template switching, which also added a universal primer site and UMIs. TCRdb reprocessed the 5' RACE reads with MiXCR, giving one entry per CDR3 protein. Of about 360,000 distinct CDR3 sequences listed, more than 5.5% were seen once; the top ten hold about 15%. The CDR3 spans 16 residues. CDR1 DFQATT and CDR2 SNEGSKA come from the germline V gene (reference sequence). The trim removed 4 bases at V and 0 bases at J, leaving 2 bases unmatched. The rearrangement joins TRBV20-1 to TRBJ2-3; 15 nucleotides agree with TRBD2. The sequences come from PBMCs, collected 5 days after the yellow fever booster vaccination. The clonotype comes from a man aged 25 to 40 who received the YFV17D yellow fever vaccine. The CDR3 reads CSATGTSGRSTDTQYF. The CDR3 coding sequence is TGCAGTGCTACAGGGACTAGCGGGAGGAGCACAGATACGCAGTATTTT.